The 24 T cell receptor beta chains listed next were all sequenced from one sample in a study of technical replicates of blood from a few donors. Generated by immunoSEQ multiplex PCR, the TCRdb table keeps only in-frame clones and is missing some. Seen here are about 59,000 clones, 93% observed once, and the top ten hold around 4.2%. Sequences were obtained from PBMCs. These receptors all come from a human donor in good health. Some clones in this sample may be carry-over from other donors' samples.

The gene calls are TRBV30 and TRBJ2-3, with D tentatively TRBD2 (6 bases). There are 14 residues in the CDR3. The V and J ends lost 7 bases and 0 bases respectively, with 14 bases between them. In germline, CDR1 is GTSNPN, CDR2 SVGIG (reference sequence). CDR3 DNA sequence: TGTGCCTCTACCACTGGGAGGAGCACAGATACGCAGTATTTT. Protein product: CASTTGRSTDTQYF.

The CDR3 protein is CASSSRLREETQYF. The CDR3, as DNA: TGTGCCAGCAGCTCGCGACTACGGGAAGAGACCCAGTACTTC. The chain is built from TRBV11-2 and TRBJ2-5, with D possibly matching TRBD2 (5 bases). Germline V gene sequence: CDR1 SGHAT, CDR2 FQNNGV. The length of the CDR3 is 14 residues. Trimming removed 4 bases from V and 3 bases from J, with 12 bases in between.

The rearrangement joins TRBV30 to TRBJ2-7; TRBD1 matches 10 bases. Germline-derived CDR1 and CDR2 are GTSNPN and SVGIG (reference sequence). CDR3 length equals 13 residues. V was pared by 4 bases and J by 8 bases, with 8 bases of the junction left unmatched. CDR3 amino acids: CAWMGQGRQKQYF. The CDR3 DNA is TGTGCCTGGATGGGACAGGGGCGTCAGAAGCAGTACTTC.

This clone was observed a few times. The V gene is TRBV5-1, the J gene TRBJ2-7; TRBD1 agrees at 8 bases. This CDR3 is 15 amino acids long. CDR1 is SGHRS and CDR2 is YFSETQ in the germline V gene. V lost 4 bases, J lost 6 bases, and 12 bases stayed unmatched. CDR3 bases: TGCGCCAGCAGCAGTTCGACAGGGGCATACGCCGAGCAGTACTTC. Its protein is CASSSSTGAYAEQYF. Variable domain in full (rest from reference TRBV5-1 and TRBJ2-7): KAGVTQTPRYLIKTRGQQVTLSCSPISGHRSVSWYQQTPGQGLQFLFEYFSETQRNKGNFPGRFSGRQFSNSRSEMNVSTLELGDSALYLCASSSSTGAYAEQYFGPGTRLTVT.

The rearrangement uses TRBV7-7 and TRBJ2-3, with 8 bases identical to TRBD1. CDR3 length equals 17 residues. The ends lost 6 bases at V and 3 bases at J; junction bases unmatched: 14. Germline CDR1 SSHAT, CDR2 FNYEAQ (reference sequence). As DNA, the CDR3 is TGTGCCAGCAGTCTTGGACAGGGCAAGGTGGCTACAGATACGCAGTATTTT. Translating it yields CASSLGQGKVATDTQYF.

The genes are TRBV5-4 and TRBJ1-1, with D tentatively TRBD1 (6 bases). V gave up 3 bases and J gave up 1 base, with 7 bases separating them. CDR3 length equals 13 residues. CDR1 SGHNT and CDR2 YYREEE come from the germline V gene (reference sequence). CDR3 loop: CASSWDKNTEAFF. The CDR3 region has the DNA TGTGCCAGCAGCTGGGACAAGAACACTGAAGCTTTCTTT.

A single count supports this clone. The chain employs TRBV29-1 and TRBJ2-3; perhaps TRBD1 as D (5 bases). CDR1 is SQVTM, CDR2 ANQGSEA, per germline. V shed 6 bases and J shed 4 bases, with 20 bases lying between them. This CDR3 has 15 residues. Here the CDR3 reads CSVPAPGLYADTQYF. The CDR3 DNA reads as TGCAGCGTCCCCGCTCCAGGGCTGTATGCAGATACGCAGTATTTT.

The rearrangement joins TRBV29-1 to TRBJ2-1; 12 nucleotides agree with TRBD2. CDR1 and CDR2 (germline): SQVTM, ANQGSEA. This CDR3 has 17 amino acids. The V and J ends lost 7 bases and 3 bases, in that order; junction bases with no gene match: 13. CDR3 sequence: CSALTSGSGRIYNEQFF. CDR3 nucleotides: TGCAGCGCTCTGACTAGCGGGAGTGGTCGGATCTACAATGAGCAGTTCTTC.

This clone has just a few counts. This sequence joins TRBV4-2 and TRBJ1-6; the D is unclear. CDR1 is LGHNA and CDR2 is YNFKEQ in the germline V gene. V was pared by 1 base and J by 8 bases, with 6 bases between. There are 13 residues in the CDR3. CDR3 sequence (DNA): TGTGCCAGCAGCCAAGTGGCCGATTCACCCCTCCACTTT. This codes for CASSQVADSPLHF.

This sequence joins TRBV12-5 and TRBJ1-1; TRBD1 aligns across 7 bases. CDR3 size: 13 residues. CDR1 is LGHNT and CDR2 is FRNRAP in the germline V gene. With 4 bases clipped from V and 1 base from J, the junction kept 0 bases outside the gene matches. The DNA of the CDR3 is TGTGCTAGTGGTTGGGACAGGAACACTGAAGCTTTCTTT. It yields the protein CASGWDRNTEAFF.

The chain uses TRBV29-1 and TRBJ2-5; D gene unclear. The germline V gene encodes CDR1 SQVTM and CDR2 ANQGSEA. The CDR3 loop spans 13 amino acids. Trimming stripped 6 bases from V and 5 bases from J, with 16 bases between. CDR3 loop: CSVRTSPGETQYF. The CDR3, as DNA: TGCAGCGTCCGAACCTCGCCCGGGGAGACCCAGTACTTC.

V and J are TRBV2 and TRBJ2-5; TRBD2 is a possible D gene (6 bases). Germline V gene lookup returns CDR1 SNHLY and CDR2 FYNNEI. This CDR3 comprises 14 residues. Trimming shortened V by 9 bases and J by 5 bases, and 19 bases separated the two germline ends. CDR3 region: CASRPGDGRETQYF. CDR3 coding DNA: TGTGCCAGTCGACCGGGGGACGGACGCGAGACCCAGTACTTC.

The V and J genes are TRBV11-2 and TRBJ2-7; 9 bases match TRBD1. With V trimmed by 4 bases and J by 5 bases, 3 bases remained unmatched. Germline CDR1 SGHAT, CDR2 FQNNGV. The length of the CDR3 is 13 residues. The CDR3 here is CASSSGQGNEQYF. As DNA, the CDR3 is TGTGCCAGCAGCTCGGGACAGGGCAACGAGCAGTACTTC.

CDR3 in DNA: TGCGCCAGCAGCCAAGTGACCTCGGGACAGGGGCGGACCCAGTACTTC. As protein: CASSQVTSGQGRTQYF. J is TRBJ2-5 and V is TRBV4-1; 10 positions agree with TRBD1. Trimming cost V 1 base and J 7 bases; bases outside gene matches: 9. The CDR3 covers 16 residues. The V gene's germline CDR1 is MGHRA and CDR2 YSYEKL.

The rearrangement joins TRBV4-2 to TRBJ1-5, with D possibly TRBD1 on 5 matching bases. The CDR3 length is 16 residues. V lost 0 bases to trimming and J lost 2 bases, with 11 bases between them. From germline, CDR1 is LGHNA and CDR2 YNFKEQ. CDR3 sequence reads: CASSQEGRSGNQPQHF. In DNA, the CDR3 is TGTGCCAGCAGCCAAGAGGGGCGCAGTGGCAATCAGCCCCAGCATTTT.

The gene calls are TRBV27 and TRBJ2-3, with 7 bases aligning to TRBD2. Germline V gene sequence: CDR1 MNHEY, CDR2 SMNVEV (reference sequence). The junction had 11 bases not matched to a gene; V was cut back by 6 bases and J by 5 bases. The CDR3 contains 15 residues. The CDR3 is CASSLRAGFRDTQYF. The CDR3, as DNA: TGTGCCAGCAGCCTTAGAGCGGGGTTCAGAGATACGCAGTATTTT.

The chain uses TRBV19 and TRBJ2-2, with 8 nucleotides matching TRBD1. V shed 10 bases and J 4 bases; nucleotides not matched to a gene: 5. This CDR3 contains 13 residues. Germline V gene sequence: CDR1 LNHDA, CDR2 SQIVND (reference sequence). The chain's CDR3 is CAKPGQATGELFF. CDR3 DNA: TGTGCCAAACCGGGACAGGCCACCGGGGAGCTGTTTTTT. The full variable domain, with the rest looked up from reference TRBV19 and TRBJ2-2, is DGGITQSPKYLFRKEGQNVTLSCEQNLNHDAMYWYRQDPGQGLRLIYYSQIVNDFQKGDIAEGYSVSREKKESFPLTVTSAQKNPTAFYLCAKPGQATGELFFGEGSRLTVL.

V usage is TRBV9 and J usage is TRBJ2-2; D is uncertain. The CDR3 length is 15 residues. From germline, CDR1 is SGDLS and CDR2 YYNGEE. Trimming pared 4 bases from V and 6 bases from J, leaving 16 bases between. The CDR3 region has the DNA TGTGCCAGCAGCTCCACTCCCGATCCGTCCGGGGAGCTGTTTTTT. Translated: CASSSTPDPSGELFF.

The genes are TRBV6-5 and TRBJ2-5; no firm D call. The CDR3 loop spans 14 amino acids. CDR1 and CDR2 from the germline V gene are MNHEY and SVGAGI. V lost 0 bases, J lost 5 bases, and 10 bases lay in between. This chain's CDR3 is CASSYSHSYETQYF. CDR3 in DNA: TGTGCCAGCAGTTACTCCCACTCATATGAGACCCAGTACTTC.

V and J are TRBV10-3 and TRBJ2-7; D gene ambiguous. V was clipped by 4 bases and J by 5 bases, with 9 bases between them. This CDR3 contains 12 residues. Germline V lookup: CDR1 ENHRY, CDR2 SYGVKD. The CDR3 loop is CAISVRTDEQYF. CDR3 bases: TGTGCCATCAGTGTGAGAACTGACGAGCAGTACTTC.

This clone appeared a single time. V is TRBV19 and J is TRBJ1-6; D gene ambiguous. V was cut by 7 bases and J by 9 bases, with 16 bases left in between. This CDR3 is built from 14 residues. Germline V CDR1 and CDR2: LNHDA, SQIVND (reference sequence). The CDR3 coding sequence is TGTGCCAGTAATGGGGAGTGGGGTCGTTCACCCCTCCACTTT. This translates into CASNGEWGRSPLHF.

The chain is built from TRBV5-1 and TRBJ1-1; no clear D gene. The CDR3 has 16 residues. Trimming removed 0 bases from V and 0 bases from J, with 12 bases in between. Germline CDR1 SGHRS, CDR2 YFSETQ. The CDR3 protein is CASSLGRGRMNTEAFF. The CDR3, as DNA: TGCGCCAGCAGCTTGGGGCGGGGTAGAATGAACACTGAAGCTTTCTTT.

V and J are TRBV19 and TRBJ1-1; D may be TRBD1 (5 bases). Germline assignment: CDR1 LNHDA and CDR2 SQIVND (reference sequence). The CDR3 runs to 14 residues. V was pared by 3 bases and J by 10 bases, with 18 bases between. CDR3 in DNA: TGTGCCAGTAGTATCGGACGGGACTCCTGGGGAGCTTTCTTT. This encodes CASSIGRDSWGAFF.

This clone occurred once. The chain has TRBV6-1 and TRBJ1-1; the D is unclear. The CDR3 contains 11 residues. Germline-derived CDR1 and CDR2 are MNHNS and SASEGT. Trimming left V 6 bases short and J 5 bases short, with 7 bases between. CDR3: CASSGRTEAFF. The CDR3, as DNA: TGTGCCAGCAGCGGCAGGACTGAAGCTTTCTTT.